A single sample gave rise to the 17 T cell receptor beta chains below, sequenced in a study of Graves' ophthalmopathy and Graves' hyperthyroidism. From RNA, the CDR3 regions of TCR beta chains were amplified and sequenced. Scientists carried out first-round RT-PCR using HTBI primers and then a second-round multiplex PCR. TCRdb passed the multiplex PCR reads through MiXCR, listing each CDR3 protein once. The sample has a few hundred thousand distinct CDR3 sequences; 35% to 40% are singletons. The sample comprised peripheral blood or thyroid tissue (not recorded which). The source is an adult man with Graves' hyperthyroidism.

This clonotype was seen a handful of times. The chain joins TRBV7-9 to TRBJ1-1; 7 bases map to TRBD1. The CDR3 covers 15 residues. V shed 0 bases, J shed 6 bases, and the junction held 7 bases outside the gene matches. The germline V gene encodes CDR1 SEHNR and CDR2 FQNEAQ (reference sequence). CDR3 DNA: TGTGCCAGCAGCTTAGCTGGTCAGGGGGACGCTGAAGCTTTCTTT. Translating it yields CASSLAGQGDAEAFF.

Worth noting for this clonotype: At one end the junction does not follow the germline gene, possibly because of a read error. V usage is TRBV5-1 and J usage is TRBJ1-1; D is perhaps TRBD1 (6 bases). CDR1 and CDR2 from the germline V gene are SGHRS and YFSETQ. The CDR3 sequence is 15 residues long. This CDR3 reads CASTLRTSGDNEQFF. Written as DNA, the CDR3 is TGCGCCAGCACCTTGAGGACTAGCGGGGACAATGAGCAGTTCTTT.

The chain uses TRBV25-1 and TRBJ1-1, with a weak D call TRBD1 (5 bases). The CDR3 is 15 amino acids. CDR1 is MGHDK and CDR2 is SYGVNS in the germline V gene. The V end was cut by 3 bases, the J end by 4 bases, with 15 bases between. CDR3 in amino acids: CASSERRAGGTEAFF. As DNA, the CDR3 is TGTGCCAGCAGTGAGAGGAGGGCGGGGGGCACTGAAGCTTTCTTT.

In this sample, this clonotype turned up many times. The V call is TRBV19, the J call TRBJ1-5; D might be TRBD1 (5 bases). CDR3 length: 14 residues. CDR1 is LNHDA and CDR2 is SQIVND in the germline V gene (reference sequence). With 1 base removed from V and 7 bases from J, the gap between germline ends came to 11 bases. CDR3 protein: CASSIGGVNQPQHF. The CDR3 coding sequence is TGTGCCAGTAGTATAGGGGGGGTGAACCAGCCCCAGCATTTT.

There are a few counts of this clonotype. V and J are TRBV11-2 and TRBJ2-5, with D possibly matching TRBD2 (6 bases). V dropped 1 base and J dropped 2 bases, with 11 bases sitting between them. CDR3 length: 15 residues. Germline-derived CDR1 and CDR2 are SGHAT and FQNNGV. CDR3 DNA: TGTGCCAGCAGCTTAGGACGTGGGGGGCAAGAGACCCAGTACTTC. Residues: CASSLGRGGQETQYF.

A remark on this clonotype: This may be a read error: a much more frequent sequence differs by one nucleotide. This chain links TRBV25-1 with TRBJ2-2, with TRBD2 matching 7 bases. CDR1 and CDR2 from the germline V gene are MGHDK and SYGVNS. The CDR3 is 16 residues long. This CDR3 is CASTPSKAGNIGELFF. Here the CDR3 DNA reads TGTGCCAGCACTCCCTCTAAAGCGGGGAACATCGGGGAGCTGTTTTTT. Together with reference TRBV25-1 and TRBJ2-2, the CDR3 gives the full variable domain: EADIYQTPRYLVIGTGKKITLECSQTMGHDKMYWYQQDPGMELHLIHYSYGVNSTEKGDLSSESTVSRIRTEHFPLTLESARPSHTSQYLCASTPSKAGNIGELFFGEGSRLTVL.

The table lists this clonotype with many counts. The chain couples TRBV29-1 to TRBJ2-5, with 9 bases lining up with TRBD2. The V gene's germline CDR1 is SQVTM and CDR2 ANQGSEA. This CDR3 is built from 18 residues. The junction had 16 bases not matched to a gene; V was cut back by 4 bases and J by 1 base. This CDR3 is CSVARAASGVGFQETQYF. The CDR3 nucleotides read TGCAGCGTTGCCCGTGCGGCTAGCGGGGTGGGGTTCCAAGAGACCCAGTACTTC.

This clonotype was seen many times. The rearrangement links TRBV4-1 to TRBJ2-5, with 7 nucleotides matching TRBD1. The CDR3 runs to 15 residues. V shed 0 bases and J 2 bases; nucleotides not matched to a gene: 3. Germline V gene sequence: CDR1 MGHRA, CDR2 YSYEKL. The DNA for the CDR3 is TGCGCCAGCAGCCAAGACGGGACAGCTCAAGAGACCCAGTACTTC. Protein sequence: CASSQDGTAQETQYF.

Many counts were recorded for this clonotype. V gene TRBV7-8 combines with J gene TRBJ1-3; maybe TRBD1 (6 bases). Germline CDR1 and CDR2: SGHVS and FQNEAQ. CDR3 length: 19 residues. V was cut by 3 bases and J by 7 bases, with 28 bases left in between. DNA of the CDR3: TGTGCCAGCAGCTTTTACAGGGCAGGGAAGATAGAACGGGTCAACACCATATATTTT. This codes for CASSFYRAGKIERVNTIYF.

At least ten counts were recorded for this clonotype. The chain recombines TRBV29-1 with TRBJ2-7; no clear D. CDR3 length: 14 residues. V lost 6 bases, J lost 1 base, and 16 bases lay in between. Germline V gene sequence: CDR1 SQVTM, CDR2 ANQGSEA. For the CDR3, the DNA is TGCAGCGTGACGGACGGGTTTCTTTCCTACGAGCAGTACTTC. Translated: CSVTDGFLSYEQYF.

This clonotype has at least ten counts. V gene TRBV19 combines with J gene TRBJ2-5; the match to TRBD2 covers 12 bases. CDR1 is LNHDA and CDR2 is SQIVND in the germline V gene (reference sequence). V dropped 4 bases and J dropped 4; count of bases not matched to a gene: 4. The CDR3 covers 15 residues. CDR3 DNA: TGTGCCAGTAGTACGACTAGCGGGAGCGGAGAGACCCAGTACTTC. Protein: CASSTTSGSGETQYF.

This clonotype appeared many times. This chain links TRBV29-1 with TRBJ1-2; D possibly corresponds to TRBD1 (5 bases). The V gene lost 6 bases and the J gene lost 6 bases, with 20 bases spanning the gap. The germline gives CDR1 SQVTM, CDR2 ANQGSEA. The CDR3 is made up of 14 amino acids. This CDR3 is CSVPALDTRNGYTF. The CDR3 DNA is TGCAGCGTCCCCGCCCTGGACACGAGGAATGGCTACACCTTC.

The chain recombines TRBV5-1 with TRBJ1-1; TRBD1 might be the D (6 bases). The CDR3 sequence is 12 residues long. Looked up from germline, CDR1 is SGHRS and CDR2 is YFSETQ. Trimming took 4 bases from V and 3 from J, leaving 7 bases between them. CDR3 nucleotides: TGCGCCAGCAGCGGGGGGCACACTGAAGCTTTCTTT. It is translated as CASSGGHTEAFF.

V usage is TRBV7-9 and J usage is TRBJ2-5; 7 bases align to TRBD2. CDR1 and CDR2 (germline): SEHNR, FQNEAQ (reference sequence). J gave up 5 bases and V 1 base, and 10 bases lay outside the gene matches. The CDR3 is made up of 16 amino acids. The DNA of the CDR3 is TGTGCCAGCAGCTTAGAGGCGGGAGTCGGTAATGAGACCCAGTACTTC. Amino acids: CASSLEAGVGNETQYF.

CDR3 protein: CSVEDPPAGVPYEQYF. The CDR3 region has the DNA TGCAGCGTTGAAGATCCCCCCGCAGGGGTACCCTACGAGCAGTACTTC. The chain uses TRBV29-1 and TRBJ2-7, with a possible D match to TRBD1 (6 bases). The CDR3 contains 16 residues. Germline assignment: CDR1 SQVTM and CDR2 ANQGSEA. Trimming took 0 bases from V and 2 from J, leaving 17 bases between them.

This chain joins TRBV29-1 and TRBJ1-2; 8 nucleotides line up with TRBD1. This CDR3 is 15 amino acids long. The V segment lost 3 bases and the J segment 4 bases; nucleotides outside the gene matches: 10. Germline CDR1 SQVTM, CDR2 ANQGSEA. The CDR3 sequence: CSVEDSTGEAYGYTF. The CDR3 nucleotides read TGCAGCGTTGAGGACTCGACAGGGGAGGCCTATGGCTACACCTTC.

This clonotype was counted a few times. V usage is TRBV5-1 and J usage is TRBJ2-5, with 11 positions matching TRBD2. The germline V gene has CDR1 SGHRS and CDR2 YFSETQ. V was clipped by 0 bases and J by 5 bases; unmatched bases: 9. This CDR3 has 17 amino acids. CDR3 loop: CASSLAVVAGGEETQYF. The CDR3, as DNA: TGCGCCAGCAGCTTGGCCGTGGTAGCGGGAGGGGAGGAGACCCAGTACTTC.